A selection of T cell receptor beta chains follows, all from one sample in a study of blood T cell repertoires in COVID-19. TCRdb keeps only in-frame clones here, not all; method: immunoSEQ multiplex PCR. The sample yields about 180,000 clones, roughly 80% seen once. Sequenced material: peripheral blood. The receptors originated from a woman in her 70s with COVID-19, enrolled during active disease. CDR3s include the opening cysteine and the closing phenylalanine or tryptophan. Not every row has a clone size; where given, it reads once, few, many or a size class.

clone size	V gene	J gene	CDR3 protein
.	TRBV7-9	TRBJ2-7	CASSLALGRDPYEQYF
.	TRBV5-6	TRBJ1-1	CASSWQGHTEAFF
.	TRBV6-5	TRBJ1-5	CASTAGSGQPQHF
.	TRBV6-5	TRBJ1-5	CASGTGTGVSQPQHF
.	TRBV28	TRBJ1-6	CASRRDAGGGSPLHF
.	TRBV19	TRBJ2-3	CASSIGADPDTQYF
.	TRBV27	TRBJ1-1	CASSSLDWVGNTEAFF
few	TRBV6-1	TRBJ1-1	CASSEGDWRTEAFF
few	TRBV14	TRBJ2-2	CASSPLRDFTGELFF
.	TRBV7-3	TRBJ2-1	CASSLKRAASSYNEQFF
.	TRBV2	TRBJ1-4	CASSANSPGARREKLFF
.	TRBV10-3	TRBJ2-3	CAISGTSGRTDTQYF
.	TRBV7-2	TRBJ1-1	CASSADRGPLSAFF
.	TRBV30	TRBJ1-2	CAWSSGTGVGYTF
.	TRBV11-2	TRBJ2-7	CASSFRDAGPSYEQYF
.	TRBV30	TRBJ2-2	CARVAGAGELFF
.	TRBV28	TRBJ1-6	CASRPGTTYNSPLHF
few	TRBV7-2	TRBJ2-7	CASSLVAGGYSPYEQYF
.	TRBV7-2	TRBJ2-1	CASSTDQRYSNEQFF
few	TRBV7-2	TRBJ1-6	CASSSGRGQANSPLHF
.	TRBV3-1/TRBV3-2	TRBJ1-6	CASSQWAGSYNSPLHF
.	TRBV7-2	TRBJ1-1	CASSLRQGTEAFF
few	TRBV28	TRBJ2-1	CASSLVGQGEDEQFF
.	TRBV28	TRBJ1-2	CASSSTNRDGYTF
.	TRBV6-5	TRBJ2-7	CASSYRTSGYEQYF
.	TRBV24-1	TRBJ2-1	CATSQPSGSYNEQFF
.	TRBV24-1	TRBJ1-2	CATSVRGRGYTF
.	TRBV28	TRBJ2-2	CASRKGGGTGELFF
few	TRBV6-2/TRBV6-3	TRBJ2-6	CASSDRTSGANVLTF
.	TRBV19	TRBJ2-2	CASIPASGRAGTGELFF
.	TRBV28	TRBJ2-1	CASSSLMGGRNNEQFF
once	TRBV7-9	TRBJ1-1	CASSPGQGNTEAFF
.	TRBV15	TRBJ2-1	CATSRDLHYPVEQFF
.	TRBV18	TRBJ2-3	CASSPSSSALRVDTQYF
few	TRBV11-2	TRBJ2-1	CASSVRLAEFTYNEQFF
few	TRBV27	TRBJ2-2	CASSLYAGTGNTGELFF
.	TRBV3-1/TRBV3-2	TRBJ2-1	CASSQDLAGVDNEQFF
.	TRBV30	TRBJ1-3	CAWSRGGRVGTIYF
.	TRBV10-1	TRBJ2-1	CASSESQTSQFF
.	TRBV28	TRBJ2-3	CASSLGRDYQITDTQYF
.	TRBV6-5	TRBJ1-2	CASRMDRDNYGYTF
.	TRBV24-1	TRBJ2-1	CATRGLANEQFF
.	TRBV27	TRBJ1-6	CASSNYRDSNSPLHF
.	TRBV5-1	TRBJ2-7	CASSLGPGQGAWEQYF
many	TRBV6-5	TRBJ2-2	CASQTTGELFF
.	TRBV7-6	TRBJ1-1	CASSLERGGEAFF
once	TRBV5-4	TRBJ2-1	CASRLPSTPSSYNEQFF
.	TRBV5-1	TRBJ2-5	CASSEQGRETQYF
.	TRBV18	TRBJ1-5	CASSPSRQIEPQHF
.	TRBV2	TRBJ2-2	CASSEETPNTGELFF
.	TRBV2	TRBJ1-5	CASSFGQGKGPQHF
.	TRBV18	TRBJ1-6	CASSPPGQVNSPLHF
once	TRBV28	TRBJ2-7	CASSPTEGQKDYEQYF